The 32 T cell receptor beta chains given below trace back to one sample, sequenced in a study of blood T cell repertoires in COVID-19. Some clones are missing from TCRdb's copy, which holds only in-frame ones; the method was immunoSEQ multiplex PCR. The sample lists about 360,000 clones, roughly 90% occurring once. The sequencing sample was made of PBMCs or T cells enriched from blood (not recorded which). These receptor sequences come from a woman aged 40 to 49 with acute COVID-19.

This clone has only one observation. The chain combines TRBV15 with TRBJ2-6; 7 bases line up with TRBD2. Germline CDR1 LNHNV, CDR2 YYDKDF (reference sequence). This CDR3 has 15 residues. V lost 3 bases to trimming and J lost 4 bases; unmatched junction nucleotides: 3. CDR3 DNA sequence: TGTGCCACCAGCAGGGGAGGGACCGGGGCCAACGTCCTGACTTTC. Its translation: CATSRGGTGANVLTF.

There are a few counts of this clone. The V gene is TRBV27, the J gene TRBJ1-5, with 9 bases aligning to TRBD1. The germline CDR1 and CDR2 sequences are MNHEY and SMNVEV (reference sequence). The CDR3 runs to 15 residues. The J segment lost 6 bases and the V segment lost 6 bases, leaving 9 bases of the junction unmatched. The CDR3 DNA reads TGTGCCAGCAGACCGGGACAGGGTTTTGGTCAGCCCCAGCATTTT. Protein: CASRPGQGFGQPQHF.

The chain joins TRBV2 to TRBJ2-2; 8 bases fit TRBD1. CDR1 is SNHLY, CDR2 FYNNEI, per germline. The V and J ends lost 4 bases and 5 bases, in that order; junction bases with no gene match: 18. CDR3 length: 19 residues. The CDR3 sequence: CASSVDSPSAGGKTGELFF. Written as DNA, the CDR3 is TGTGCCAGCAGTGTTGATTCCCCTTCGGCAGGGGGCAAAACCGGGGAGCTGTTTTTT.

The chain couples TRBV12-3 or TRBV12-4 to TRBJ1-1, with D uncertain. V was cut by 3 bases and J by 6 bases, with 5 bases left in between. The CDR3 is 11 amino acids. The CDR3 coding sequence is TGTGCCAGCAGTTTTTCCGCTGAAGCTTTCTTT. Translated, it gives CASSFSAEAFF.

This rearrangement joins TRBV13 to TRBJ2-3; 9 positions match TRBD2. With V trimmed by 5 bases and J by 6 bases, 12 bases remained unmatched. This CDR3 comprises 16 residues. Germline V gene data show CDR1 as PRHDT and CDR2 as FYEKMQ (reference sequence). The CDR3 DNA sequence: TGTGCCAGCAGCGTTCTAGCGGGGCCTGGGGTCGATACGCAGTATTTT. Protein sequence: CASSVLAGPGVDTQYF.

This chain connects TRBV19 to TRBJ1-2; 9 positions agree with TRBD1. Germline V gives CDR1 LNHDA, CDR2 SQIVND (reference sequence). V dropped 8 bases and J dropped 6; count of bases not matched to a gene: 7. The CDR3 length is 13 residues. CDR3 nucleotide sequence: TGTGCCAGTCGCAGACAGGGGGACAATGGCTACACCTTC. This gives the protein CASRRQGDNGYTF.

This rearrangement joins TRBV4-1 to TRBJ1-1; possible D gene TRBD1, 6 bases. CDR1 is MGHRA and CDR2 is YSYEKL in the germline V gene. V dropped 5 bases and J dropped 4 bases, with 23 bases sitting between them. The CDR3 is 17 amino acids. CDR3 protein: CASSIPGGARAPTEAFF. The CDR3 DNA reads TGCGCCAGCAGCATTCCGGGGGGGGCGAGGGCCCCCACTGAAGCTTTCTTT.

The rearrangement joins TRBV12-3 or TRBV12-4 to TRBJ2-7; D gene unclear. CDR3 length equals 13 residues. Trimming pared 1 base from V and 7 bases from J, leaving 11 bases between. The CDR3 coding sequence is TGTGCCAGCAGTTTAGTTCGAGTAACGGAGCAGTACTTC. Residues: CASSLVRVTEQYF.

The DNA of the CDR3 is TGTGCCAGCTCAGATCCTACAGGGGGGAACACTGAAGCTTTCTTT. It encodes CASSDPTGGNTEAFF. V is TRBV18 and J is TRBJ1-1; 8 bases line up with TRBD1. Germline V gives CDR1 KGHSH, CDR2 LQKENI. V was clipped by 5 bases and J by 1 base; unmatched bases: 6. The CDR3 sequence is 15 residues long. Full variable domain (outside the CDR3, taken from reference TRBV18 and TRBJ1-1): NAGVMQNPRHLVRRRGQEARLRCSPMKGHSHVYWYRQLPEEGLKFMVYLQKENIIDESGMPKERFSAEFPKEGPSILRIQQVVRGDSAAYFCASSDPTGGNTEAFFGQGTRLTVV.

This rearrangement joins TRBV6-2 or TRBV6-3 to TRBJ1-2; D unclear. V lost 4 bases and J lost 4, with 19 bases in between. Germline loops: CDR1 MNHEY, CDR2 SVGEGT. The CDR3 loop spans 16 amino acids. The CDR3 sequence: CASSSDGEEVPYGYTF. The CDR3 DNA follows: TGTGCCAGCAGTTCCGATGGGGAGGAGGTACCCTATGGCTACACCTTC.

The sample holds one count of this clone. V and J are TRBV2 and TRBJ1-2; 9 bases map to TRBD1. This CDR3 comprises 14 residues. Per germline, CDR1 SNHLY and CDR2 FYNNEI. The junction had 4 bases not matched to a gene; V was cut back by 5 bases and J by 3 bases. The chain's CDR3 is CASSSQGAHYGYTF. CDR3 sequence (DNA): TGTGCCAGCAGTTCACAGGGGGCGCACTATGGCTACACCTTC.

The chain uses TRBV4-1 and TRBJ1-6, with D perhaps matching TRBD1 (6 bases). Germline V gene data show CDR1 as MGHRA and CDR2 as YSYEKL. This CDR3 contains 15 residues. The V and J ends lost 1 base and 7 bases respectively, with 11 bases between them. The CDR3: CASSQVTGYNSPLHF. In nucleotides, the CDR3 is TGCGCCAGCAGCCAAGTGACAGGCTACAATTCACCCCTCCACTTT.

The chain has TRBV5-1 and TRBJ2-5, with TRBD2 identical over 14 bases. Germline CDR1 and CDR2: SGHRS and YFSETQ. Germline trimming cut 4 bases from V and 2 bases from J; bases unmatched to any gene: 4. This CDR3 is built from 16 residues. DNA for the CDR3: TGCGCCAGCAGCAGAAGACTAGCGGGGGGGCAAGAGACCCAGTACTTC. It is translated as CASSRRLAGGQETQYF.

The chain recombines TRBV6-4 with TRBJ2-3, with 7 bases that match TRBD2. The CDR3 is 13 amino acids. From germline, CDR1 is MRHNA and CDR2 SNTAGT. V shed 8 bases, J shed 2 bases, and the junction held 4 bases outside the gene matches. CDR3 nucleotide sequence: TGTGCCAGCTCGGCGGGGGACACAGATACGCAGTATTTT. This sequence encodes CASSAGDTDTQYF.

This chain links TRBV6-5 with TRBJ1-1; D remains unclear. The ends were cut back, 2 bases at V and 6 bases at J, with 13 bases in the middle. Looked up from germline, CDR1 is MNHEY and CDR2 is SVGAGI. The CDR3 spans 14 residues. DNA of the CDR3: TGTGCCAGCAGTTACCCAGGAGTTAGCGCTGAAGCTTTCTTT. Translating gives CASSYPGVSAEAFF.

CDR3 bases: TGTGCCAGCACTCGACAGGGCCCTCTTTACGGCTACACCTTC. Its protein is CASTRQGPLYGYTF. The chain joins TRBV2 to TRBJ1-2; 7 bases are shared with TRBD1. Germline-derived CDR1 and CDR2 are SNHLY and FYNNEI. The junction had 13 bases not matched to a gene; V was cut back by 7 bases and J by 8 bases. The CDR3 has 14 amino acids.

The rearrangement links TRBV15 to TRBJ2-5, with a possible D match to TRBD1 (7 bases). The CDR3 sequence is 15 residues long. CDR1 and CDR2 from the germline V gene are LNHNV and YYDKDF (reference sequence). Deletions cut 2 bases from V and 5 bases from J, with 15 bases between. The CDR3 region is CATSRITGEEETQYF. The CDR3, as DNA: TGTGCCACCAGCAGAATAACAGGGGAGGAGGAGACCCAGTACTTC.

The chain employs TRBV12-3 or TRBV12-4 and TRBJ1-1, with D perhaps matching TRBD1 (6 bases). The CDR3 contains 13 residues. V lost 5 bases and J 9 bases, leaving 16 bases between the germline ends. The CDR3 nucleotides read TGTGCCAGCAGTCAAACTAACAGGGATCAAGCTTTCTTT. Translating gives CASSQTNRDQAFF.

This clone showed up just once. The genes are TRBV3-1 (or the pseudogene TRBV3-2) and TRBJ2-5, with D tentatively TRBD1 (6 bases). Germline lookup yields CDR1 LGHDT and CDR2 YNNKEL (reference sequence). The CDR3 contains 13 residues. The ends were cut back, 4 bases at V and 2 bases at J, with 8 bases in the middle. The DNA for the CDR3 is TGTGCCAGCAGCCCCGGGACACAAGAGACCCAGTACTTC. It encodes CASSPGTQETQYF.

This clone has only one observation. CDR3 in DNA: TGTGCCAGTAGTACGGGGGGCAATGCTGGAAACACCATATATTTT. Its translation: CASSTGGNAGNTIYF. The chain has TRBV19 and TRBJ1-3, with TRBD1 as a possible D gene (6 bases). V gave up 4 bases and J gave up 2 bases, with 12 bases separating them. This CDR3 region has 15 residues. From germline, CDR1 is LNHDA and CDR2 SQIVND (reference sequence).

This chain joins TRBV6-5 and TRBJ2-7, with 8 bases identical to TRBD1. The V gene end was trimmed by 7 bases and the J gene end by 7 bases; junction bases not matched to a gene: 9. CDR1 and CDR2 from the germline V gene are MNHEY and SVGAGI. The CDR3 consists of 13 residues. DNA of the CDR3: TGTGCCAGCACCGACCCGGACAGGGATGAGCAGTACTTC. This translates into CASTDPDRDEQYF.

CDR3 nucleotide sequence: TGTGCCAGCAGCCAAAGGACTAGCGGGGGGCGAGATACGCAGTATTTT. Protein sequence: CASSQRTSGGRDTQYF. The chain is built from TRBV11-3 and TRBJ2-3, with 14 bases that match TRBD2. The V gene's germline CDR1 is SGHNT and CDR2 YENEEA. The CDR3 runs 16 residues. Unmatched junction bases numbered 6, after V lost 5 bases and J lost 5 bases.

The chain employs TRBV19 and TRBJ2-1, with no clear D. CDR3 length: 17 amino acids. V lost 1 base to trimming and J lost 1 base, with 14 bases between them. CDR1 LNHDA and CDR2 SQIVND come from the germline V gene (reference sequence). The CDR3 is CASSIGSAVPSYNEQFF. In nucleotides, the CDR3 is TGTGCCAGTAGTATAGGATCTGCGGTGCCATCCTACAATGAGCAGTTCTTC.

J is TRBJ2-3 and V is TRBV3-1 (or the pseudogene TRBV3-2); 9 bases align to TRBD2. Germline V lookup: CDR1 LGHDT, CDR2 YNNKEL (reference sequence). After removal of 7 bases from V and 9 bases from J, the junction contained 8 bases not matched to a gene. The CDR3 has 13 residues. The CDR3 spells CASKAGGVVTQYF. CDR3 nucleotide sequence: TGTGCCAGCAAAGCGGGGGGTGTAGTGACGCAGTATTTT.

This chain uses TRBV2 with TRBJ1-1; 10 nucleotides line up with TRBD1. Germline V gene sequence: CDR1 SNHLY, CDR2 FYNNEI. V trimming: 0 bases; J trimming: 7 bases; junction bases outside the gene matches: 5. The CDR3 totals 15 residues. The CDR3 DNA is TGTGCCAGCAGTGAAGCTGGACAGGGGGAGGGTGAAGCTTTCTTT. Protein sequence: CASSEAGQGEGEAFF.

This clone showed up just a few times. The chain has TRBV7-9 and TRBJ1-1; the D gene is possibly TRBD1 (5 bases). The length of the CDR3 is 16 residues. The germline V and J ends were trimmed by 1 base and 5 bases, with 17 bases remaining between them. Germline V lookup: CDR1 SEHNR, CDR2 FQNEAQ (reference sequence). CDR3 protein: CASSLVGGRSRTEAFF. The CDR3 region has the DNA TGTGCCAGCAGCTTAGTGGGGGGACGTAGCCGAACTGAAGCTTTCTTT.

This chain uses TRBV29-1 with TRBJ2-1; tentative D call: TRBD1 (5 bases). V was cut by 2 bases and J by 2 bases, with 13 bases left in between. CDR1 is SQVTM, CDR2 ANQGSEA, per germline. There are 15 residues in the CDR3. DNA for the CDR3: TGCAGCGTTGAATCGCGACAGCTCCCCTACAATGAGCAGTTCTTC. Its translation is CSVESRQLPYNEQFF.

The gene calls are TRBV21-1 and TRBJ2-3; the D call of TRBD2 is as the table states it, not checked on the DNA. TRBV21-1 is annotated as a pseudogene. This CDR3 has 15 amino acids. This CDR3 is CASSTRGGSTDTQYF. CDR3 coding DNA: TGTGCCAGCAGTACACGGGGGGGGAGCACAGATACGCAGTATTTT.

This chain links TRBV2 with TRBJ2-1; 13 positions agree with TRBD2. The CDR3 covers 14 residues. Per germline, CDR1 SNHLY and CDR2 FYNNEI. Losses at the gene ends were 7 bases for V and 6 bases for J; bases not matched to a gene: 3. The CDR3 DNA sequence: TGTGCCAGCAAAGGACTAGCGGGGGTCAATGAGCAGTTCTTC. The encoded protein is CASKGLAGVNEQFF.

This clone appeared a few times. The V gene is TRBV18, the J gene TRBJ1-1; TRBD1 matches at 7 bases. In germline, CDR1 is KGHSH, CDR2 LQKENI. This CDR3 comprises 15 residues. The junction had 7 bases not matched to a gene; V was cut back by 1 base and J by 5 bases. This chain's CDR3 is CASSPRTGVGTEAFF. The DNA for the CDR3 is TGTGCCAGCTCACCACGGACAGGCGTGGGGACTGAAGCTTTCTTT.

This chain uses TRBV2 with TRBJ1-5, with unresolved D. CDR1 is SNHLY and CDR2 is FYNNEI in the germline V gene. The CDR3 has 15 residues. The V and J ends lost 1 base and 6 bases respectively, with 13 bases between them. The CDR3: CASSEGSEFGQPQHF. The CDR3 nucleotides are TGTGCCAGCAGTGAAGGGTCGGAGTTCGGTCAGCCCCAGCATTTT.

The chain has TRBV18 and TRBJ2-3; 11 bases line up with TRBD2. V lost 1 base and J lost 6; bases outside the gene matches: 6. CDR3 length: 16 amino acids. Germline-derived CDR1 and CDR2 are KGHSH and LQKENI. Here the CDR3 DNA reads TGTGCCAGCTCACCACTAGCGGGGGGGCCTCACGATACGCAGTATTTT. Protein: CASSPLAGGPHDTQYF.